This T cell receptor (beta chain) stems from a study of blood T cell repertoires in COVID-19. CDR3 size: 14 residues. V lost 3 bases, J lost 5 bases, and 12 bases lay in between. Germline assignment: CDR1 LNHDA and CDR2 SQIVND (reference sequence). Assay: immunoSEQ multiplex PCR; the TCRdb copy retains only in-frame clones and omits some. Of some 290,000 clones in the sample, 85% to 90% were seen once. The receptor comes from a woman aged 25-40 years with COVID-19, enrolled during active disease. The genes are TRBV19 and TRBJ2-3; D is undetermined. The sequencing input was peripheral blood. This chain's CDR3 is CASSMSYLLDTQYF. The CDR3 DNA is TGTGCCAGTAGTATGAGTTATTTACTAGATACGCAGTATTTT.